This T cell receptor beta chain derives from a study of Ad26.COV2.S vaccination and SARS-CoV-2 variants. Repertoires were generated with immunoSEQ multiplex PCR, while TCRdb's copy carries only in-frame clones and drops some. The sample gives about 680,000 clones, around 89% of which show up once; roughly 1.5% is in the top ten. The treatment is: 15 to 20 received Ad26.COV2.S at low or high dose, single or two shots; about 5 received placebo; per-sample allocation not given. Repertoires come from day 63 after the first vaccine or placebo injection. This CDR3 spans 16 amino acids. In germline, CDR1 is LGHNT, CDR2 FRNRAP. Trimming pared 0 bases from V and 2 bases from J, leaving 13 bases between.

V is TRBV12-5 and J is TRBJ1-1; maybe TRBD1 (6 bases). The sequenced sample was peripheral blood, obtained in a trial of Ad26.COV2.S vaccine versus placebo. The TCR was taken from a person aged 18-65 years who received the Ad26.COV2.S COVID-19 vaccine or a placebo. CDR3 amino acids: CASGLVPSGANTEAFF. The CDR3 DNA follows: TGTGCTAGTGGTTTGGTACCGTCAGGGGCCAACACTGAAGCTTTCTTT.